The T cell receptor (beta chain) under discussion was sequenced for a study of cytomegalovirus exposure and HLA in healthy donors. CDR1 is SGHNT, CDR2 YYREEE, per germline (reference sequence). V was trimmed by 6 bases and J by 5 bases, leaving 14 bases between them. The CDR3 has 14 amino acids. The PCR employed 60 Vbeta primers together with 13 Jbeta primers. The table came from immunoSEQ multiplex PCR; TCRdb's copy has only in-frame clones and leaves some out. The repertoire holds around 170,000 clones, with roughly 78% as singletons. Unrecorded immune exposures were likely, despite nominal health at sampling.

This TCR was sampled from a woman aged 40 to 49 in good health and CMV-seronegative. Sequences were obtained from PBMCs. This sequence joins TRBV5-4 and TRBJ1-4, with D possibly matching TRBD1 (5 bases). The CDR3 nucleotides read TGTGCCAGCACCGAGGACATAAGGAATGAAAAACTGTTTTTT. The encoded protein is CASTEDIRNEKLFF.